The rows below give T cell receptor beta chains drawn from one sample of a study of blood T cells in healthy people across ages. TCRdb re-analysed the 5' RACE reads in MiXCR, keeping a single row per CDR3 protein. The sample has approximately 1,700,000 distinct CDR3 sequences, roughly two fifths seen once. Sequencing was performed on blood. All receptors derive from a human donor in good health. Each CDR3 is given with its conserved first and last residue. A D gene is named only where the DNA matches it firmly. Size tells how often a clone was seen (once, few, many) or the class of an expanded clone, and some rows leave it out.

.,TRBV28,TRBJ2-5,TRBD1,CASSPPGQGGETQYF,TGTGCCAGCAGTCCGCCTGGACAGGGAGGCGAGACCCAGTACTTC
few,TRBV29-1,TRBJ1-1,.,CSVVLKNTEAFF,TGCAGCGTTGTGTTGAAAAACACTGAAGCTTTCTTT
many,TRBV7-2,TRBJ1-6,TRBD1,CASSLDGQGNSPLHF,TGTGCCAGCAGCTTAGACGGACAGGGTAATTCACCCCTCCACTTT
.,TRBV9,TRBJ2-7,.,CASGDSGNEQYF,TGTGCCAGCGGGGACTCTGGGAACGAGCAGTACTTC
once,TRBV6-5,TRBJ2-4,.,CASSRDYRGSGQYF,TGTGCCAGCAGCCGAGACTACCGAGGATCGGGGCAGTACTTC
.,TRBV29-1,TRBJ2-5,TRBD1,CSVAGTQGEETQYF,TGCAGCGTTGCCGGGACCCAGGGGGAAGAGACCCAGTACTTC
few,TRBV29-1,TRBJ2-3,TRBD1,CSVGTDLTDTQYF,TGCAGCGTCGGGACAGACCTCACAGATACGCAGTATTTT
.,TRBV27,TRBJ2-7,.,CASSSVQSDEQYF,TGTGCCAGCAGTTCCGTCCAATCCGACGAGCAGTACTTC
.,TRBV24-1,TRBJ2-2,TRBD1,CATSEPGGHGELFF,TGTGCCACCAGTGAACCAGGGGGCCACGGGGAGCTGTTTTTT
few,TRBV5-1,TRBJ2-6,TRBD2,CASSYSGTLTSGANVLTF,TGCGCCAGCAGCTATAGCGGGACCCTAACCTCTGGGGCCAACGTCCTGACTTTC
.,TRBV28,TRBJ2-7,TRBD1,CASRGEGSGGMDEQYF,TGTGCCAGCAGGGGTGAGGGGTCAGGGGGCATGGACGAGCAGTACTTC
few,TRBV5-1,TRBJ1-2,.,CASSASGPLSGGYTF,TGCGCCAGCAGCGCATCAGGACCACTGTCGGGAGGCTACACCTTC
few,TRBV11-1,TRBJ1-1,.,CASSRMGGAEAFF,TGTGCCAGCAGCCGCATGGGGGGTGCTGAAGCTTTCTTT
.,TRBV12-3/TRBV12-4,TRBJ1-5,.,CASSLGLGGGNQPQHF,TGTGCCAGCAGTTTAGGACTAGGAGGGGGCAATCAGCCCCAGCATTTT
few,TRBV18,TRBJ2-6,TRBD1,CASSQATGGTGANVLTF,TGTGCCAGCTCCCAGGCGACAGGGGGGACTGGGGCCAACGTCCTGACTTTC
.,TRBV7-9,TRBJ2-5,.,CASSFWTRQETQYF,TGTGCCAGCAGCTTTTGGACGAGACAAGAGACCCAGTACTTC
few,TRBV20-1,TRBJ2-5,.,CSASNPRDRQETQYF,TGCAGTGCTTCCAACCCCCGGGACCGCCAAGAGACCCAGTACTTC
.,TRBV20-1,TRBJ1-4,.,CSARLGGTEKLFF,TGCAGTGCTAGACTGGGGGGGACCGAAAAACTGTTTTTT
.,TRBV6-1,TRBJ2-7,TRBD2,CASRTGTSLTEQYF,TGTGCCAGCAGGACGGGGACTAGCTTAACCGAGCAGTACTTC
.,TRBV4-2,TRBJ2-2,.,CASGQEVPIELFF,TGTGCCAGCGGCCAAGAGGTCCCCATTGAGCTGTTTTTT
.,TRBV21-1,TRBJ1-5,.,CASSPSSSMQGASRQPQHF,TGTGCCAGCAGCCCCTCCTCTTCAATGCAGGGGGCCTCCAGACAGCCCCAGCATTTT
.,TRBV7-8,TRBJ1-1,.,CASSLVLLSMNTEAFF,TGTGCCAGCAGCTTAGTACTGCTCTCGATGAACACTGAAGCTTTCTTT